This T cell receptor beta chain was sequenced in a study of shared clonotypes between healthy human individuals. Assay: immunoSEQ multiplex PCR; the TCRdb copy retains only in-frame clones and omits some. The sample consists of 2 million to 3 million clones, 90% to 95% of them appearing once. This CDR3 is 12 amino acids long. Germline CDR1 reads SEHNR; CDR2 reads FQNEAQ (reference sequence). Trimming removed 4 bases at V and 3 bases at J, with 6 bases between. General study findings and limits: The low donor count limited represented genetic and exposure-history diversity.

Caucasian adults living in Nashville, Tennessee, provided all samples. Comments on this clone: As yet, its antigen is unknown.

This sequence joins TRBV7-9 and TRBJ1-2; D unresolved. This TCR derives from a man younger than 35 in good health. Some clones in this sample may be carry-over from other donors' samples. Sequenced input: naive CD4+ T cells from PBMCs. Specified subset: CD45RA+ positively selected. Here the CDR3 reads CASSSNYYGYTF. The CDR3 nucleotides are TGTGCCAGCAGCTCAAACTACTATGGCTACACCTTC. The full variable domain, rest sourced from reference TRBV7-9 and TRBJ1-2, is DTGVSQNPRHKITKRGQNVTFRCDPISEHNRLYWYRQTLGQGPEFLTYFQNEAQLEKSRLLSDRFSAERPKGSFSTLEIQRTEQGDSAMYLCASSSNYYGYTFGSGTRLTVV.